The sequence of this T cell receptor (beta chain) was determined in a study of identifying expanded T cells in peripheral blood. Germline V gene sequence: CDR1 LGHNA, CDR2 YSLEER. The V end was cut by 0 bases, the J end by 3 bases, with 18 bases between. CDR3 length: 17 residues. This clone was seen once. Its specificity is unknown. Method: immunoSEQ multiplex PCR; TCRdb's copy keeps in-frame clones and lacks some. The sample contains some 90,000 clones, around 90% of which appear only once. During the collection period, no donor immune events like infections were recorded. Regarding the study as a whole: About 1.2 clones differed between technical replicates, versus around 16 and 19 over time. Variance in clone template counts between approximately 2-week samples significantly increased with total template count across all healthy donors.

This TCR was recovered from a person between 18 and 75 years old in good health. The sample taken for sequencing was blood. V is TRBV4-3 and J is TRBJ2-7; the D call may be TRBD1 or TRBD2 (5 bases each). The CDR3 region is CASSQDPSPRAGYEQYF. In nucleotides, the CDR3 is TGCGCCAGCAGCCAAGATCCGTCCCCCAGGGCGGGCTACGAGCAGTACTTC.